The clone carrying this T cell receptor (beta chain) has a single count. The CDR3 contains 12 residues. Germline V lookup: CDR1 LNHDA, CDR2 SQIVND (reference sequence). Trimming removed 8 bases at V and 5 bases at J, with 10 bases between. The data belong to a study of blood T cell repertoires in COVID-19. Repertoires were generated with immunoSEQ multiplex PCR, while TCRdb's copy carries only in-frame clones and drops some. The sample includes about 190,000 clones, about 83% of them seen just once. The TCR sequence derives from a woman aged 18-29 years who had recovered from COVID-19. This chain joins TRBV19 and TRBJ2-1, with D perhaps matching TRBD1 (5 bases). Sequenced input: peripheral blood. The CDR3 sequence is CASYSDNNEQFF. The CDR3 nucleotides are TGTGCCAGTTACTCGGACAACAATGAGCAGTTCTTC.